This T cell receptor beta chain was identified in a study of cytomegalovirus exposure and HLA in healthy donors. As for the study in general: Among the roughly 400 genotyped donors, 81% were placed in the Caucasian-associated ancestry cluster. Findings and limits, study-wide: In vitro experiments confirmed that three CMV-associated chains were specific for CMV antigens. TCR beta chain V- and J-gene trimming was linked, in a later analysis, to a missense variant in DCLRE1C. Presence/absence results assume similar sequencing depth per donor, which may not hold.

The study ran its PCR with 60 Vbeta and 13 Jbeta primers. Clones were sequenced by immunoSEQ multiplex PCR, and TCRdb holds only the in-frame ones, with some missing. The top ten hold less than 0.95% of the sample, which has about 110,000 clones, more than 65% seen once. Points on this clone: What it binds is unknown.

The sample consisted of PBMCs. This clonotype originated in a boy aged 5-17 years in good health and CMV-seronegative.

The DNA for the CDR3 is TGTGCCAGCAAGAGGACAGAGGGAGGAAACACCATATATTTT. It codes for CASKRTEGGNTIYF. V gene TRBV6-5 combines with J gene TRBJ1-3; D possibly corresponds to TRBD1 (6 bases). Trimming left V 7 bases short and J 4 bases short, with 14 bases between. The length of the CDR3 is 14 residues. The germline V gene encodes CDR1 MNHEY and CDR2 SVGAGI.